This note documents a single T cell receptor (beta chain) sequence. No antigen is known for it. 13 Jbeta primers and 60 Vbeta primers were used for the PCR. Original methodology: Around 10 million of the approximately 80 million unique TCR beta chains counted in a later analysis were shared. Profiling relied on immunoSEQ multiplex PCR, and the TCRdb table lists in-frame clones only, not all of them. That table is the source of V, J and clone size, and D and trimming were worked out from the DNA. The sample records roughly 100,000 clones, 65% to 85% being singletons. The data stem from a study of cytomegalovirus exposure and HLA in healthy donors. Whole-study context: A prior analysis found more than 90 million unique TCR beta sequences from roughly 180 million T cells. Caucasian-associated ancestry cluster membership applied to approximately 80% of 398 genotyped donors.

This CDR3 contains 15 residues. Looked up from germline, CDR1 is MNHEY and CDR2 is SMNVEV (reference sequence). Trimming at V came to 6 bases and at J to 8 bases, leaving 11 bases not matched to a gene. General study findings and limits: Among the most significant clusters, several appeared linked to common viral pathogens in a later analysis.

The chain recombines TRBV27 with TRBJ1-4; 8 bases align to TRBD1. The TCR comes from a man between 45 and 60 years old in good health and CMV-seropositive. The sequenced sample was PBMCs. This CDR3 is CASRRQGPIREKLFF. CDR3 nucleotides: TGTGCCAGCAGGCGACAGGGGCCGATCCGGGAAAAACTGTTTTTT.